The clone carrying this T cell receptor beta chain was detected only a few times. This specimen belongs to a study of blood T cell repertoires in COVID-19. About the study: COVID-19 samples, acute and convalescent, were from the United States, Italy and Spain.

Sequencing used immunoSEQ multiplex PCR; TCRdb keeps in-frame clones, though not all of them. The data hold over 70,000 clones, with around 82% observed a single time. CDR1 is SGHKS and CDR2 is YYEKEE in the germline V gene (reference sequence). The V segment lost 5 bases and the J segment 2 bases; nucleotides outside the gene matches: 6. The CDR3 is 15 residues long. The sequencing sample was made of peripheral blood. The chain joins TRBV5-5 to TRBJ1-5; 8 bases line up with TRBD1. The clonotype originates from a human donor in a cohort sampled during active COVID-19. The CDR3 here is CASSAGTGRNQPQHF. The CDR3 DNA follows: TGTGCCAGCAGTGCCGGGACAGGCCGCAATCAGCCCCAGCATTTT.